This T cell receptor beta chain derives from a study of metastatic and nonmetastatic thyroid tumors. The overall study: Across peripheral blood and tumor or nodule tissue samples taken from malignant and benign thyroid patients, the repertoires were compared with one another.

There are 16 residues in the CDR3. CDR1 KGHDR and CDR2 SFDVKD come from the germline V gene. Trimming left V 2 bases short and J 3 bases short, with 12 bases between. TCRdb reanalyzed the PCR reads with MiXCR. The table lists about 15,000 clones, around 20% of them singletons. In its sample, this clone is medium-sized. Thyroid surgery was performed in patients who had received no treatment beforehand. This chain links TRBV24-1 with TRBJ2-2, with D unresolved. Sequenced sample: blood. This sequence was found in a female donor with papillary thyroid cancer or a benign thyroid nodule (not recorded which). Some clones in this sample may be carry-over from other donors' samples. In nucleotides, the CDR3 is TGTGCCACCAGTGATTCGAGGTTCGCGGACACCGGGGAGCTGTTTTTT. As protein: CATSDSRFADTGELFF.